The sequence of this T cell receptor (beta chain) was determined in a study of T cells in Graves' hyperthyroidism and ophthalmopathy (dated by TCRdb to about 2019). A note on the overall study: Peripheral blood samples were taken at initial diagnosis, before any treatment was given. TCR V-J signatures able to tell the groups apart were searched for in a discovery cohort of 90 to 100 patients, of whom more than 40 had Graves' ophthalmopathy and 57 had stable Graves' hyperthyroidism. Whether ophthalmopathy could be predicted prospectively was tested in an independent validation cohort made up of approximately 19 hyperthyroidism patients plus 17 patients who later progressed to ophthalmopathy. The roughly 94 discovery patients were randomly split 7:3 into training and test sets. Thyroid tissue and blood T-cell repertoires from about six Graves' hyperthyroidism patients were also compared in the study. Following sampling, methimazole starting at 30 mg daily was given to hyperthyroidism patients, and high-dose intravenous methylprednisolone was given to ophthalmopathy patients. TCR Vbeta CDR3 sequencing of approximately 140 peripheral blood samples (over 40 ophthalmopathy, around 80 hyperthyroidism and some 17 progressor patients) is reported in the paper.

Graves' hyperthyroidism was defined as stable when no progression to ophthalmopathy occurred over 18 months of follow-up. Hyperthyroidism patients were newly diagnosed, with disease duration under 2 months, and aged 18 to 65 years. Any patient with an uncontrolled infection, another autoimmune disease, pregnancy or lactation was excluded. Clinical symptoms, serum thyroxine and TRAb, thyroid ultrasound, and orbital computed tomography formed the basis for the diagnoses. PBMCs were isolated from about 10 ml of fresh peripheral blood by Ficoll-Paque density gradient centrifugation. Total RNA was extracted using Trizol reagent, and RNA quality was assessed on an Agilent 2100 Bioanalyzer. Broader findings and caveats from the paper: In cross-validation, a model built on a 13 V-J signature told ophthalmopathy apart from stable hyperthyroidism with 85% to 90% sensitivity and roughly 81% specificity, and in testing the same model reached 80%/75%. In validation, the model predicted progression to ophthalmopathy with 55% to 71% sensitivity and approximately 72% specificity, a median of about six months before onset. Most expanded thyroid clonotypes (frequency above 0.001) were also detected in blood, a finding suggesting that blood repertoires may reflect thyroid immune responses. No statistical method was used to fix the sample size in advance, and group allocation was not hidden from the investigators.

Ten or more counts support this clonotype. There is no known antigen for this receptor. No much larger clone is present one base from it, and per-base qualities are unavailable. Deletion took 2 bases off V and 3 bases off J, with a span of 5 bases between the germline ends. The CDR3 numbers 11 residues from cysteine through phenylalanine. Just the 33-base CDR3 DNA is kept, in frame starting at base 1. CDR1 is given as GTSNPN and CDR2 as SVGIG, both from the germline V gene (reference sequence). The TCR beta CDR3 regions were amplified from RNA transcripts. For the first round of RT-PCR on the TCR CDR3, the HTBI primer set was used together with the Qiagen OneStep RT-PCR kit. Libraries were constructed in a second round of multiplex PCR, after which size selection and purification were carried out. Libraries were sequenced paired-end with 100 bp reads on an Illumina HiSeq2000. On the study's bioinformatics: SOAPnuke was used to process the raw data, throwing out any read that contained adapters or uncalled bases, had a mean Phred below 15, or lacked an exact constant-primer or identifier match. High-quality paired reads were merged using COPE v1.2.5, and each unique nucleotide sequence was defined as a clonotype. MiTCR v1.1 was used to align clonotypes to the IMGT TRBV, TRBD and TRBJ reference segments. The analysis was restricted to V-J combinations with a frequency above 0.0001, which together covered just over 99% of the repertoires. A TCS score was defined as the ratio between F50 (clonal expansion) and ExV (chaos), using BLOSUM62-based TCRdist between CDR3 peptides within each V-J. Welch's t-statistics and random forest reduced approximately 520 V-J features to some 14, which were used in a naive Bayes classifier (R e1071). The public reads were reanalyzed by TCRdb: fastp trimming at Q25, MiXCR alignment, in-frame beta chains only. Every CDR3 protein is listed once, alongside the most common genes and DNA of its rows. None of the V and J calls come from the authors' own analysis; TCRdb made them. The sample records more than 650,000 distinct CDR3 sequences, approximately 15% of which are singletons. The top ten clones comprise about a tenth of the sample.

The chain uses TRBV30 and TRBJ2-7; the D gene is not confidently resolved. The clonotype was recovered from a young woman with Graves' hyperthyroidism. Input material: blood. For the CDR3, the sequence is CAWSTNYEQYF. The sequenced DNA: TGTGCCTGGAGTACAAACTACGAGCAGTACTTC.